These T cell receptor beta chains were read from a single sample in a study of blood T cell repertoires in COVID-19. Profiling relied on immunoSEQ multiplex PCR, and the TCRdb table lists in-frame clones only, not all of them. The table lists around 130,000 clones, 88% of them singletons. Sequencing was performed on peripheral blood. The receptors shown here come from a man between 65 and 85 years old with active COVID-19. CDR3s include the opening cysteine and the closing phenylalanine or tryptophan. The D gene is left open where the match is weak. Size is stated for part of the rows, as once, few or many counts, or as a class when the clone is expanded.

j_call,clone_size,v_call,d_call,cdr3_nt,cdr3_aa
TRBJ2-3,NA,TRBV4-1,NA,TGCGCCAGCAGCGGGGCCCGGGTGGGTTCCCCAGATACGCAGTATTTT,CASSGARVGSPDTQYF
TRBJ1-2,few,TRBV10-2,TRBD1,TGCGCCAGCATCCCGACAGGGGGCCCCCTAAGGGGCTACACCTTC,CASIPTGGPLRGYTF
TRBJ1-2,once,TRBV19,NA,TGTGCCAGTTCTACGACACTCACTCATGGCTACACCTTC,CASSTTLTHGYTF
TRBJ2-3,few,TRBV5-4,TRBD2,TGTGCCAGCAGCCGCGGACTTAGCGGGAGAACAGATACGCAGTATTTT,CASSRGLSGRTDTQYF
TRBJ1-2,once,TRBV19,NA,TGTGCCAGTAGTATAGATCCAAGGGGCTCGGACTATGGCTACACCTTC,CASSIDPRGSDYGYTF
TRBJ2-3,NA,TRBV7-2,TRBD1,TGTGCCAGCAGCCCGCTGACAGGGGGCGGCACAGATACGCAGTATTTT,CASSPLTGGGTDTQYF
TRBJ1-2,NA,TRBV6-2/TRBV6-3,NA,TGTGCCAGCAGTCTACCGGGCTATGGCTACACCTTC,CASSLPGYGYTF
TRBJ2-5,NA,TRBV7-9,TRBD2,TGTGCCAGCAGCTTAGGTTCGGGGGGGACTAGCGGGTACCAAGAGACCCAGTACTTC,CASSLGSGGTSGYQETQYF
TRBJ1-1,NA,TRBV2,NA,TGTGCCAGCAAGGGGGAGGGTAGGACTGAAGCTTTCTTT,CASKGEGRTEAFF
TRBJ2-5,NA,TRBV19,NA,TGTGCCAGTAGTCGGGGGGCGTACCAAGAGACCCAGTACTTC,CASSRGAYQETQYF